A selection of T cell receptor beta chains follows, all from one sample in a study of T cell responses to AZD1222 COVID-19 vaccine. Measured with immunoSEQ multiplex PCR; TCRdb has only the in-frame clones, and not every one. The data contain about 140,000 clones, 75% to 90% of them seen just once; the ten biggest clones take up around 8.6%. This specimen was peripheral blood, taken on day 0 of AZD1222 vaccination. All receptors derive from an adult in good health. The CDR3 runs from the conserved cysteine through the conserved F or W. Fields, in order: J gene, clone size, D gene, V gene, CDR3 protein, CDR3 DNA. D genes are given only for firm matches. Part of the rows lack a size; the others show once, few, many or a class for expanded clones.

J gene: TRBJ2-2; clone size: few; D gene: .; V gene: TRBV19; CDR3 protein: CASSIDNYGELFF; CDR3 DNA: TGTGCCAGTAGTATAGACAATTACGGGGAGCTGTTTTTT
J gene: TRBJ2-6; clone size: .; D gene: TRBD1; V gene: TRBV27; CDR3 protein: CATSGQGSGANVLTF; CDR3 DNA: TGTGCCACTTCGGGACAGGGCTCTGGGGCCAACGTCCTGACTTTC
J gene: TRBJ1-6; clone size: once; D gene: .; V gene: TRBV6-5; CDR3 protein: CASSYLPRSPNSPLHF; CDR3 DNA: TGTGCCAGCAGTTACCTGCCGAGGTCTCCCAATTCACCCCTCCACTTT
J gene: TRBJ1-6; clone size: .; D gene: .; V gene: TRBV28; CDR3 protein: CASIYGSPLHF; CDR3 DNA: TGTGCCAGCATTTATGGCTCACCCCTCCACTTT
J gene: TRBJ1-1; clone size: .; D gene: .; V gene: TRBV30; CDR3 protein: CAWSFGQKNTEAFF; CDR3 DNA: TGTGCCTGGAGTTTTGGACAGAAGAACACTGAAGCTTTCTTT
J gene: TRBJ1-6; clone size: .; D gene: .; V gene: TRBV5-1; CDR3 protein: CASSSDPDSPLHF; CDR3 DNA: TGCGCCAGCAGCTCCGACCCGGATTCACCCCTCCACTTT
J gene: TRBJ2-2; clone size: .; D gene: TRBD1; V gene: TRBV10-3; CDR3 protein: CAIRADRLNTGELFF; CDR3 DNA: TGTGCCATCAGGGCGGACAGGCTGAACACCGGGGAGCTGTTTTTT
J gene: TRBJ2-1; clone size: .; D gene: TRBD2; V gene: TRBV10-1; CDR3 protein: CASSEMREILDEQFF; CDR3 DNA: TGCGCCAGCAGTGAGATGCGGGAGATCCTTGATGAGCAGTTCTTC
J gene: TRBJ2-7; clone size: .; D gene: .; V gene: TRBV30; CDR3 protein: CAWSGLTWQYF; CDR3 DNA: TGTGCCTGGAGTGGCCTGACTTGGCAGTACTTC
J gene: TRBJ1-5; clone size: .; D gene: .; V gene: TRBV23-1; CDR3 protein: CASSRRPADSNQPQHF; CDR3 DNA: TGCGCCAGCAGTCGTCGGCCGGCAGACAGCAATCAGCCCCAGCATTTT
J gene: TRBJ1-6; clone size: .; D gene: TRBD1; V gene: TRBV4-1; CDR3 protein: CASSRGSVQGAGGPLHF; CDR3 DNA: TGCGCCAGCAGCCGAGGGTCGGTACAGGGGGCGGGAGGGCCCCTCCACTTT
J gene: TRBJ2-3; clone size: .; D gene: .; V gene: TRBV6-1; CDR3 protein: CASSGVDTQYF; CDR3 DNA: TGTGCCAGCTCGGGGGTAGATACGCAGTATTTT
J gene: TRBJ2-7; clone size: .; D gene: .; V gene: TRBV11-2; CDR3 protein: CASSLDPDSYSYEQYF; CDR3 DNA: TGTGCCAGCAGCTTAGATCCAGACAGCTACAGCTACGAGCAGTACTTC
J gene: TRBJ2-5; clone size: .; D gene: .; V gene: TRBV7-9; CDR3 protein: CASSLGTRGAETQYF; CDR3 DNA: TGTGCCAGCAGCTTAGGAACTAGAGGTGCCGAGACCCAGTACTTC
J gene: TRBJ2-7; clone size: .; D gene: TRBD2; V gene: TRBV5-1; CDR3 protein: CASSSMPGLTPREQYF; CDR3 DNA: TGCGCCAGCAGCTCAATGCCGGGACTAACACCCCGCGAGCAGTACTTC
J gene: TRBJ2-3; clone size: .; D gene: .; V gene: TRBV11-3; CDR3 protein: CASSLAGESTDTQYF; CDR3 DNA: TGTGCCAGCAGCTTAGCAGGGGAAAGCACAGATACGCAGTATTTT
J gene: TRBJ2-1; clone size: .; D gene: .; V gene: TRBV5-1; CDR3 protein: CASSPTGGANEQFF; CDR3 DNA: TGCGCCAGCAGCCCAACTGGGGGCGCCAATGAGCAGTTCTTC
J gene: TRBJ2-1; clone size: .; D gene: .; V gene: TRBV12-3/TRBV12-4; CDR3 protein: CASSGAVYNEQFF; CDR3 DNA: TGTGCCAGCAGTGGGGCGGTATACAATGAGCAGTTCTTC
J gene: TRBJ2-3; clone size: .; D gene: .; V gene: TRBV6-5; CDR3 protein: CASSYSSRATDTQYF; CDR3 DNA: TGTGCCAGCAGTTACTCGTCCAGGGCCACAGATACGCAGTATTTT
J gene: TRBJ1-3; clone size: once; D gene: TRBD1; V gene: TRBV5-1; CDR3 protein: CASSATGVSGNTIYF; CDR3 DNA: TGCGCCAGCAGCGCGACAGGGGTCTCTGGAAACACCATATATTTT
J gene: TRBJ1-4; clone size: .; D gene: .; V gene: TRBV7-9; CDR3 protein: CASSLVRGGFNEKLFF; CDR3 DNA: TGTGCCAGCAGCTTAGTTCGGGGGGGCTTTAATGAAAAACTGTTTTTT
J gene: TRBJ2-1; clone size: .; D gene: TRBD1; V gene: TRBV11-3; CDR3 protein: CASSSQGASYNEQFF; CDR3 DNA: TGTGCCAGCAGCTCTCAGGGGGCCTCCTACAATGAGCAGTTCTTC
J gene: TRBJ1-1; clone size: .; D gene: .; V gene: TRBV18; CDR3 protein: CASSPGPSEAFF; CDR3 DNA: TGTGCCAGCTCACCAGGACCGTCTGAAGCTTTCTTT
J gene: TRBJ2-3; clone size: .; D gene: TRBD1; V gene: TRBV13; CDR3 protein: CASSVETGGIADTQYF; CDR3 DNA: TGTGCCAGCAGCGTGGAGACAGGGGGTATCGCAGATACGCAGTATTTT
J gene: TRBJ1-2; clone size: .; D gene: .; V gene: TRBV19; CDR3 protein: CASNREGAYGYTF; CDR3 DNA: TGTGCCAGTAATCGGGAGGGAGCCTATGGCTACACCTTC
J gene: TRBJ2-1; clone size: .; D gene: .; V gene: TRBV6-6; CDR3 protein: CASINGNEQFF; CDR3 DNA: TGTGCCAGCATTAACGGCAATGAGCAGTTCTTC
J gene: TRBJ1-4; clone size: .; D gene: .; V gene: TRBV20-1; CDR3 protein: CSARNNEKLFF; CDR3 DNA: TGCAGTGCTCGGAATAATGAAAAACTGTTTTTT
J gene: TRBJ1-4; clone size: .; D gene: TRBD1; V gene: TRBV2; CDR3 protein: CASNQGGAEEKLFF; CDR3 DNA: TGTGCCAGCAACCAGGGGGGGGCGGAAGAAAAACTGTTTTTT
J gene: TRBJ1-6; clone size: .; D gene: .; V gene: TRBV3-1/TRBV3-2; CDR3 protein: CASSHTNSYNSPLHF; CDR3 DNA: TGTGCCAGCAGCCATACAAACTCCTATAATTCACCCCTCCACTTT
J gene: TRBJ1-4; clone size: .; D gene: .; V gene: TRBV7-7; CDR3 protein: CASSFGGANEKLFF; CDR3 DNA: TGTGCTAGCAGTTTTGGGGGAGCTAATGAAAAACTGTTTTTT
J gene: TRBJ1-2; clone size: .; D gene: .; V gene: TRBV5-6; CDR3 protein: CASSLGQAIYGYTF; CDR3 DNA: TGTGCCAGCAGCTTGGGACAGGCGATCTATGGCTACACCTTC
J gene: TRBJ2-5; clone size: few; D gene: TRBD2; V gene: TRBV28; CDR3 protein: CASSGSSGGALKTQYF; CDR3 DNA: TGTGCCAGCAGTGGGTCTAGCGGGGGGGCCTTGAAGACCCAGTACTTC